These 18 T cell receptor beta chains share one sample of origin, sequenced in a study of T cell responses to AZD1222 COVID-19 vaccine. The method was immunoSEQ multiplex PCR; TCRdb's version includes in-frame clones alone and lacks a portion of them. The data contain fewer than 120,000 clones, roughly 90% of them singletons. The sequencing here drew on peripheral blood, taken on day 0 of AZD1222 vaccination. The receptors originated from an adult in good health.

The J gene is TRBJ2-7, the V gene TRBV10-1; 8 bases align to TRBD2. CDR3 length: 15 residues. V trimming: 5 bases; J trimming: 4 bases; junction bases outside the gene matches: 10. CDR1 and CDR2 (germline): WNHNN, SYGVQD (reference sequence). In DNA form, the CDR3 reads TGCGCCAGCAGTACTGGCAGCGGGAGACAGTACGAGCAGTACTTC. As protein: CASSTGSGRQYEQYF.

V gene TRBV27 combines with J gene TRBJ2-2; D might be TRBD2 (6 bases). Trimming shortened V by 1 base and J by 5 bases, and 8 bases separated the two germline ends. The CDR3 is 14 amino acids. Germline CDR1 and CDR2: MNHEY and SMNVEV (reference sequence). CDR3 coding DNA: TGTGCCAGCAGTTTATGGACTACGACCGGGGAGCTGTTTTTT. It codes for CASSLWTTTGELFF.

The V call is TRBV27, the J call TRBJ2-2; 12 bases line up with TRBD2. J was trimmed by 4 bases and V by 4 bases; bases with no gene match: 4. Germline lookup yields CDR1 MNHEY and CDR2 SMNVEV (reference sequence). This CDR3 has 16 amino acids. CDR3 nucleotides: TGTGCCAGCAGTTCCACACTAGCGGGGGGCACCGGGGAGCTGTTTTTT. Protein: CASSSTLAGGTGELFF.

J is TRBJ2-7 and V is TRBV7-9; no clear D. Trimming removed 5 bases from V and 7 bases from J, with 18 bases in between. Germline assignment: CDR1 SEHNR and CDR2 FQNEAQ (reference sequence). This CDR3 comprises 14 residues. The DNA of the CDR3 is TGTGCCAGCAGCAAAATGATGGTTCCCTGGGAGCAGTACTTC. Amino acids: CASSKMMVPWEQYF. The full variable domain, rest sourced from reference TRBV7-9 and TRBJ2-7, is DTGVSQNPRHKITKRGQNVTFRCDPISEHNRLYWYRQTLGQGPEFLTYFQNEAQLEKSRLLSDRFSAERPKGSFSTLEIQRTEQGDSAMYLCASSKMMVPWEQYFGPGTRLTVT.

This chain connects TRBV10-3 to TRBJ1-2, with D possibly TRBD1 on 5 matching bases. The germline V and J ends were trimmed by 8 bases and 8 bases, with 21 bases remaining between them. There are 14 residues in the CDR3. Germline lookup yields CDR1 ENHRY and CDR2 SYGVKD. The CDR3 DNA is TGTGCCATCTTCCAGGGTGGAGTTTTAGGAGGCTACACCTTC. It translates to CAIFQGGVLGGYTF.

This clone was recorded once. The rearrangement uses TRBV6-1 and TRBJ2-1, with 9 bases aligning to TRBD2. This CDR3 has 18 amino acids. Germline V gene data show CDR1 as MNHNS and CDR2 as SASEGT. V was pared by 0 bases and J by 2 bases, with 8 bases of the junction left unmatched. CDR3 nucleotide sequence: TGTGCCAGCAGTGAAGCCCGGCTAAAGCGGGGGGCCTACAATGAGCAGTTCTTC. Protein product: CASSEARLKRGAYNEQFF.

This chain links TRBV20-1 with TRBJ1-2; 7 bases line up with TRBD1. The CDR3 has 12 residues. Germline assignment: CDR1 DFQATT and CDR2 SNEGSKA (reference sequence). J lost 6 bases, V lost 3 bases, and 4 bases had no gene match. The CDR3 DNA follows: TGCAGTGCTAGTGGACAGGAAAATGGCTACACCTTC. This encodes CSASGQENGYTF.

The V and J genes are TRBV5-8 and TRBJ2-2; weak D call: TRBD2 (6 bases). V shed 0 bases and J shed 4 bases, with 22 bases lying between them. The CDR3 is 19 amino acids. From germline, CDR1 is SGHTS and CDR2 YDEGEE. CDR3 bases: TGTGCCAGCAGCTTGGACCGGGGAGGACAACCTTCGCGCACCGGGGAGCTGTTTTTT. Its translation is CASSLDRGGQPSRTGELFF.

The V gene is TRBV7-2, the J gene TRBJ2-2; TRBD2 matches at 8 bases. V lost 5 bases, J lost 6 bases, and 14 bases stayed unmatched. Germline V gene data show CDR1 as SGHTA and CDR2 as FQGNSA. The CDR3 covers 17 residues. CDR3 coding DNA: TGTGCCAGCAGCCCCGGCCCACTAGCGGCGGCGGCCGGGGAGCTGTTTTTT. Amino acids: CASSPGPLAAAAGELFF.

V is TRBV6-5 and J is TRBJ1-5; TRBD1 agrees at 10 bases. The germline V gene encodes CDR1 MNHEY and CDR2 SVGAGI. V trimming: 7 bases; J trimming: 3 bases; junction bases outside the gene matches: 6. This CDR3 is 15 amino acids long. DNA for the CDR3: TGTGCCAGCACCGGGGACAGGGGAAACAATCAGCCCCAGCATTTT. This codes for CASTGDRGNNQPQHF.

V is TRBV23-1 and J is TRBJ1-1; D ambiguous. TRBV23-1 is marked as an open reading frame, function uncertain. The CDR3 contains 11 residues. Trimming pared 4 bases from V and 3 bases from J, leaving 3 bases between. The CDR3 coding sequence is TGCGCCAGCAGTCGAGACACTGAAGCTTTCTTT. Its protein is CASSRDTEAFF.

This clone was detected ten times or more. CDR3 region: CASSPSGTGYGYTF. CDR3 in DNA: TGTGCCAGCAGTCCCTCCGGGACAGGCTATGGCTACACCTTC. The chain is built from TRBV27 and TRBJ1-2, with 8 bases that match TRBD1. The J segment lost 4 bases and the V segment lost 5 bases, leaving 6 bases of the junction unmatched. Germline values: CDR1 MNHEY, CDR2 SMNVEV (reference sequence). The CDR3 covers 14 residues.

V is TRBV4-1 and J is TRBJ2-5; D unresolved. Trimming cost V 1 base and J 5 bases, with 11 bases left between them. Per the germline V gene, CDR1 is MGHRA and CDR2 is YSYEKL. This CDR3 has 14 residues. The CDR3: CASSQAKAYETQYF. CDR3 nucleotides: TGCGCCAGCAGCCAAGCTAAAGCGTACGAGACCCAGTACTTC.

The chain carries TRBV9 and TRBJ1-4, with unresolved D. Germline-derived CDR1 and CDR2 are SGDLS and YYNGEE. CDR3 length: 15 residues. V was cut by 4 bases and J by 6 bases, with 16 bases left in between. Here the CDR3 DNA reads TGTGCCAGCAGCACCAGCTCTCGCCGCCATGAAAAACTGTTTTTT. Encoded protein: CASSTSSRRHEKLFF.

The CDR3 coding sequence is TGCGCCAGCAGCCCCTCCGAAAGCGTCGGTGGCTACACCTTC. Translating gives CASSPSESVGGYTF. The chain joins TRBV5-1 to TRBJ1-2; D gene uncertain. Trimming removed 4 bases at V and 7 bases at J, with 17 bases between. CDR1 is SGHRS and CDR2 is YFSETQ in the germline V gene. CDR3 length: 14 residues.

The chain combines TRBV7-8 with TRBJ1-4; D unresolved. CDR1 and CDR2 (germline): SGHVS, FQNEAQ. This CDR3 comprises 12 residues. The V gene lost 5 bases and the J gene lost 13 bases, with 14 bases spanning the gap. This CDR3 is CASSPRGRILFF. The DNA for the CDR3 is TGTGCCAGCAGCCCAAGAGGGAGGATACTGTTTTTT.

The chain is built from TRBV9 and TRBJ1-3; D unresolved. Germline-derived CDR1 and CDR2 are SGDLS and YYNGEE. The CDR3 consists of 16 residues. Trimming removed 4 bases from V and 0 bases from J, with 14 bases in between. The CDR3 here is CASSPRGGSSGNTIYF. CDR3 DNA: TGTGCCAGCAGCCCCCGGGGAGGTAGCTCTGGAAACACCATATATTTT.

The chain couples TRBV2 to TRBJ2-5; D remains ambiguous. V lost 4 bases and J lost 1, with 13 bases in between. Looked up from germline, CDR1 is SNHLY and CDR2 is FYNNEI. The CDR3 extends over 15 amino acids. For the CDR3, the DNA is TGTGCCAGCAGTGGGTTTCGGGTGGGCCAAGAGACCCAGTACTTC. Translated: CASSGFRVGQETQYF.